These T cell receptor beta chains were read from a single sample in a study of T cells in Graves' hyperthyroidism and ophthalmopathy. MiXCR was run by TCRdb on the multiplex PCR reads, yielding one entry per CDR3 protein. The sample lists about 380,000 distinct CDR3 sequences, roughly 13% occurring once. Sequencing was carried out using blood. The source of these receptors is a man younger than 45 with Graves' hyperthyroidism that later progressed to Graves' ophthalmopathy. Each CDR3 is given with its conserved first and last residue. The D gene is left open where the match is weak. A clone size is listed for some rows: how often the clone was seen (once, few, many), or a class if it is expanded.

j_call v_call clone_size d_call cdr3_aa cdr3_nt
TRBJ2-1 TRBV6-5 many . CASSYDVWGSYNEQFF TGTGCCAGCAGTTACGACGTGTGGGGGAGCTACAATGAGCAGTTCTTC
TRBJ2-1 TRBV28 many . CASSTRFSRNSYNEQFF TGTGCCAGCAGTACCCGTTTTTCGCGCAACTCCTACAATGAGCAGTTCTTC
TRBJ1-2 TRBV28 many . CASSFPGTPGGYTF TGTGCCAGCAGTTTCCCCGGGACTCCGGGCGGCTACACCTTC
TRBJ1-2 TRBV20-1 . . CSASTGFLYGYTF TGCAGTGCTAGTACAGGGTTTCTCTATGGCTACACCTTC
TRBJ2-5 TRBV7-9 many TRBD2 CASSFGGVRETQYF TGTGCCAGCAGCTTCGGGGGGGTCCGAGAGACCCAGTACTTC
TRBJ2-5 TRBV12-3/TRBV12-4 few TRBD2 CASSMGEGPVRQYF TGTGCCAGCAGTATGGGGGAGGGGCCCGTGCGCCAGTACTTC
TRBJ1-1 TRBV30 many . CAWSVYRVRTEAFF TGTGCCTGGAGTGTATACAGGGTAAGGACTGAAGCTTTCTTT
TRBJ2-1 TRBV30 many . CAWSLGPQQFF TGTGCCTGGAGTTTGGGTCCCCAGCAGTTCTTC
TRBJ2-2 TRBV27 few . CASSLRVSGSGELFF TGTGCCAGCAGTTTAAGGGTGTCCGGGTCCGGGGAGCTGTTTTTT
TRBJ2-5 TRBV5-4 . TRBD1 CASSYAGTGWYF TGTGCCAGCAGCTATGCCGGGACAGGGTGGTACTTC
TRBJ2-3 TRBV3-1 few TRBD2 CASSPVGSGGAGDTQYF TGTGCCAGCAGCCCCGTAGGTAGCGGGGGGGCGGGAGATACGCAGTATTTT
TRBJ1-4 TRBV28 many . CASRQIYMHEKLFF TGTGCCAGCAGACAGATTTACATGCATGAAAAACTGTTTTTT
TRBJ1-5 TRBV6-1 . . CASSATDSNQPQHF TGTGCCAGCAGTGCGACAGATAGCAATCAGCCCCAGCATTTT
TRBJ1-5 TRBV11-2 many . CASSHWGVNQPQHF TGTGCCAGCAGCCACTGGGGGGTCAATCAGCCCCAGCATTTT
TRBJ1-5 TRBV6-1 . . CASSEGDPNQPQHF TGTGCCAGCAGTGAAGGGGACCCCAATCAGCCCCAGCATTTT
TRBJ2-4 TRBV9 many . CASSVDSSGQNIQYF TGTGCCAGCAGCGTAGACTCCAGTGGCCAAAACATTCAGTACTTC
TRBJ2-7 TRBV25-1 many . CASSRDRGPSSYEQYF TGTGCCAGCAGCCGCGACCGCGGACCGAGCTCCTACGAGCAGTACTTC
TRBJ2-1 TRBV4-1 many . CASSQSGPRNEQFF TGCGCCAGCAGCCAATCCGGGCCAAGGAATGAGCAGTTCTTC
TRBJ2-5 TRBV28 . . CASSYRPRGRNQETQYF TGTGCCAGCAGTTACCGGCCGAGGGGGAGGAACCAAGAGACCCAGTACTTC
TRBJ1-4 TRBV15 many . CATSRDLGPLYEKLFF TGTGCCACCAGCAGAGATTTGGGACCGCTTTATGAAAAACTGTTTTTT
TRBJ1-2 TRBV3-1 many TRBD1 CASSPKSQRGRYGYTF TGTGCCAGCAGCCCCAAATCCCAAAGGGGGCGTTATGGCTACACCTTC
TRBJ2-3 TRBV27 . . CASRGVGDTQYF TGTGCCAGCAGAGGGGTGGGAGATACGCAGTATTTT
TRBJ1-2 TRBV6-5 many . CASSSPNPSNYGYTF TGTGCCAGCAGTTCCCCCAATCCATCTAACTATGGCTACACCTTC
TRBJ1-6 TRBV28 many . CASSLTAAISPLHF TGTGCCAGCAGTTTAACGGCGGCCATTTCACCCCTCCACTTT
TRBJ2-7 TRBV4-1 . . CASSQDQGSEQYF TGCGCCAGCAGCCAAGATCAGGGCTCCGAGCAGTACTTC
TRBJ2-3 TRBV6-1 many . CASSLEVGTDTQYF TGTGCCAGCAGTCTGGAGGTGGGCACAGATACGCAGTATTTT
TRBJ1-6 TRBV4-1 . TRBD1 CASSQDRLDRGTSPLHF TGCGCCAGCAGCCAAGATCGGCTAGACAGGGGTACTTCACCCCTCCACTTT
TRBJ2-5 TRBV11-2 many . CASSLELTRYQETQYF TGTGCCAGCAGCTTAGAGCTGACTAGGTACCAAGAGACCCAGTACTTC
TRBJ1-5 TRBV2 once . CASSQGKTSNQPQHF TGCGCCAGCAGCCAAGGGAAAACTAGCAATCAGCCCCAGCATTTT
TRBJ2-7 TRBV11-3 few TRBD1 CASSLAGQGYHEQYF TGTGCCAGCAGCTTAGCGGGACAGGGGTACCACGAGCAGTACTTC
TRBJ2-4 TRBV5-1 . . CASSLVGKGKNIQYF TGCGCCAGCAGCTTGGTGGGGAAGGGCAAAAACATTCAGTACTTC
TRBJ1-6 TRBV14 . . CASSQYSGPLHF TGTGCCAGCAGCCAGTACTCTGGGCCCCTCCACTTT
TRBJ1-2 TRBV6-1 . . CASNPEGGAFYYGYTF TGTGCCAGCAATCCGGAAGGGGGGGCGTTTTACTATGGCTACACCTTC
TRBJ1-1 TRBV7-9 many . CASSLRETAQTEAFF TGTGCCAGCAGCTTAAGGGAGACAGCGCAAACTGAAGCTTTCTTT
TRBJ2-1 TRBV20-1 . TRBD2 CSAPRLAGALYNEQFF TGCAGTGCTCCAAGACTAGCGGGTGCCCTATACAATGAGCAGTTCTTC
TRBJ1-2 TRBV30 many . CAWSPPAGVGYTF TGTGCCTGGAGCCCGCCGGCAGGGGTCGGCTACACCTTC
TRBJ2-1 TRBV11-2 few TRBD2 CASRLLGAGGLYSYNEQFF TGTGCCAGCAGACTGCTGGGAGCGGGGGGGCTCTACTCCTACAATGAGCAGTTCTTC
TRBJ1-1 TRBV6-1 . . CASGDIGNTEAFF TGTGCCAGCGGGGACATTGGCAACACTGAAGCTTTCTTT
TRBJ1-2 TRBV30 few . CACPKAWGVYGYTF TGTGCCTGCCCTAAGGCTTGGGGCGTCTATGGCTACACCTTC
TRBJ2-7 TRBV18 . . CASSLRLQGKSAPYGQYF TGTGCCAGCTCACTTCGACTTCAGGGGAAATCCGCCCCCTACGGGCAGTACTTC
TRBJ2-5 TRBV12-3/TRBV12-4 many TRBD1 CASSMDRGRETQYF TGTGCCAGCAGTATGGACAGGGGGCGTGAGACCCAGTACTTC
TRBJ1-6 TRBV5-6 few . CVSSLTNTGTYNSPLHF TGTGTCAGCAGCTTAACTAACACCGGGACGTATAATTCACCCCTCCACTTT
TRBJ2-1 TRBV12-3/TRBV12-4 few . CASTRSNNEQFF TGTGCCAGCACCCGAAGTAACAATGAGCAGTTCTTC
TRBJ1-5 TRBV9 many . CASSPQGLGQPQHF TGTGCCAGCAGCCCCCAGGGGCTAGGGCAGCCCCAGCATTTT
TRBJ2-3 TRBV7-2 many . CASSLGIVTDTQYF TGTGCCAGCAGCTTAGGGATTGTCACAGATACGCAGTATTTT
TRBJ1-2 TRBV9 many . CASSGYRESVPDYGYTF TGTGCCAGCAGCGGTTACAGGGAGTCAGTACCGGACTATGGCTACACCTTC
TRBJ2-2 TRBV2 few . CASRTQGSGELFF TGTGCCAGCAGAACCCAGGGTTCCGGGGAGCTGTTTTTT
TRBJ2-1 TRBV12-3/TRBV12-4 few TRBD2 CASSRLAGGRDNEQFF TGTGCCAGCAGCCGACTAGCGGGGGGGCGCGACAATGAGCAGTTCTTC
TRBJ1-1 TRBV4-1 few . CASSQLSGELVAFF TGCGCCAGCAGCCAACTTAGCGGGGAATTAGTAGCTTTCTTT
TRBJ2-6 TRBV12-3/TRBV12-4 . . CASSWEASGANVLTF TGTGCCAGCAGTTGGGAGGCCTCTGGGGCCAACGTCCTGACTTTC
TRBJ1-5 TRBV3-1 many TRBD1 CASSPRTGPHQPQHF TGTGCCAGCAGCCCAAGGACAGGGCCGCATCAGCCCCAGCATTTT
TRBJ2-7 TRBV28 many TRBD2 CASTVGLAAYEQYF TGTGCCAGCACTGTGGGACTAGCAGCTTACGAGCAGTACTTC
TRBJ1-2 TRBV9 many . CASSPWDSGYGYTF TGTGCCAGCAGCCCGTGGGACTCAGGCTATGGCTACACCTTC
TRBJ1-6 TRBV3-1 few TRBD1 CASTLGDRGYSPLHF TGTGCCAGCACCCTTGGGGACAGGGGATATTCACCCCTCCACTTT
TRBJ1-4 TRBV15 . . CATSRSRQATNEKLFF TGTGCCACCAGCAGATCAAGACAGGCCACTAATGAAAAACTGTTTTTT
TRBJ1-3 TRBV12-5 many . CASGTGQGDTIYF TGTGCTAGTGGTACCGGACAAGGAGACACCATATATTTT
TRBJ2-5 TRBV7-7 many TRBD1 CASSQLSGTGEETQYF TGTGCCAGCAGCCAACTTTCCGGGACAGGGGAAGAGACCCAGTACTTC
TRBJ2-7 TRBV18 . TRBD2 CASSPGAGFSYEQYF TGTGCCAGCTCACCAGGAGCGGGGTTCTCCTACGAGCAGTACTTC
TRBJ2-2 TRBV10-3 many TRBD2 CAIGGTRSTGELFF TGTGCCATCGGGGGGACTAGATCCACCGGGGAGCTGTTTTTT